The sequence of this TCR beta chain was determined in a study of blood T cell repertoires in COVID-19 (dated by TCRdb to 2020 to 2021). Study-level background: Samples from collaborators originated in the United States, Italy and Spain and spanned both the acute and convalescent phases of COVID-19. The material from the prospective study consisted of cDNA or gDNA derived from T cells, B-cell-depleted T cells, or PBMCs. Subjects who had been exposed to COVID-19, were actively infected with it, or had recovered from it provided the deeply sampled blood TCRbeta repertoires that made up the dataset. A freely available public database, intended as a resource for researchers studying the immune response to SARS-CoV-2, is where the repertoires were released. The samples were drawn from the first 160 participants of the ongoing ImmuneRACE study and from about 1,200 subjects provided by 6 global collaborators. Nearly every sample came with metadata listing a de-identified subject ID, COVID-19 status, age in years and sex. Where HLA class I and class II types were available, the types were taken from metadata supplied by the sample provider, not from assay-based typing. On the study overall, not on this receptor specifically: The amount of clinical and demographic metadata varied by source and participant and was provided uncurated.

Collaborating institutions collected whole blood in K2EDTA tubes following their own protocols. For TCRbeta analysis, collaborators shipped samples as frozen whole blood, isolated PBMCs, or DNA extracted from either of those sample types. TCRbeta CDR3 regions were amplified from genomic DNA by means of the immunoSEQ Assay, a bias-controlled multiplex PCR. The authors' pipeline ran thus. Within the assay, amplification of reference gene primers was used to estimate how many nucleated cells each sample contained. Sequence reads were collapsed and filtered to measure the absolute abundance of every unique TCRbeta CDR3 rearrangement. For each sample, productive Simpson clonality was calculated as the square root of Simpson's diversity index across productive rearrangements. Here the immuneACCESS table is served through TCRdb, limited to in-frame sequences with V and J called. Missing clones are a known gap in these copies; in checked studies unresolved V genes cover under half, and the rest lacks a known reason. V and J calls and clone size come straight from that table; D and trimming were deduced from the DNA. This sample holds 150,000 to 200,000 clones; around 78% were observed only once. The top ten hold 2.5% to 3.5% of the sample.

The CDR3 spans 13 residues, from the cysteine through the phenylalanine. Kept here is only the CDR3 DNA, which spans 39 bases and is read in frame from base 1. The germline V gene (reference sequence) supplies CDR1 GTSNPN and CDR2 SVGIG. Points on this clone: This clone's antigen is unknown. The germline gene is not matched at one end of the junction; a read error may be the cause.

Here the chain combines TRBV30 and TRBJ2-5, with the D gene too uncertain to name. The sample was peripheral blood. The clonotype comes from a woman over 75 with active or convalescent COVID-19. Here the CDR3 is given as CAWSGREQGTQYF. The DNA sequence reads TGTGCCTGGTCGGGTCGCGAACAAGGGACCCAGTACTTC.